This is a list of T cell receptor beta chains from one sample in a study of blood T cell repertoires in COVID-19. Measured with immunoSEQ multiplex PCR; TCRdb has only the in-frame clones, and not every one. The top ten clones hold around 1.9% of a sample with roughly 500,000 clones, around 89% of them seen once. Source material: PBMCs or T cells enriched from blood (not recorded which). These receptors were obtained from a middle-aged woman who had recovered from COVID-19. CDR3s include the opening cysteine and the closing phenylalanine or tryptophan. A D gene is named only where the DNA matches it firmly. Some rows mark clone size as missing; the rest say once, few, many or name a class of expanded clone.

d_gene | j_gene | len | abundance | v_gene | CDR3aa | CDR3nt
NA | TRBJ1-4 | 14 | NA | TRBV11-2 | CASSSVATNEKLFF | TGTGCCAGCAGCTCGGTTGCAACTAATGAAAAACTGTTTTTT
NA | TRBJ2-1 | 12 | NA | TRBV6-2/TRBV6-3 | CASSYPQAEQFF | TGTGCCAGCAGTTACCCCCAGGCTGAGCAGTTCTTC
TRBD1 | TRBJ1-4 | 16 | NA | TRBV2 | CASSDGQGAEDEKLFF | TGTGCCAGCAGTGACGGACAGGGGGCCGAAGATGAAAAACTGTTTTTT
NA | TRBJ2-1 | 12 | NA | TRBV9 | CASSTRLNEQFF | TGTGCCAGCAGCACTCGACTCAATGAGCAGTTCTTC
NA | TRBJ1-6 | 14 | NA | TRBV5-1 | CASMGSSYNSPLHF | TGCGCCAGCATGGGGAGCTCCTATAATTCACCCCTCCACTTT
TRBD2 | TRBJ2-1 | 14 | NA | TRBV11-2 | CASSLGASGRHKFF | TGTGCCAGCAGCTTAGGGGCTAGCGGGAGACATAAGTTCTTC
NA | TRBJ1-1 | 13 | NA | TRBV9 | CASSHSDRTEAFF | TGTGCCAGCAGTCACTCTGATCGCACTGAAGCTTTCTTT
NA | TRBJ1-1 | 14 | NA | TRBV4-2 | CASSQDPRRTEAFF | TGTGCCAGCAGCCAAGACCCGAGGAGGACTGAAGCTTTCTTT
TRBD1 | TRBJ2-3 | 17 | NA | TRBV7-2 | CASSLGLMGQGTDTQYF | TGTGCCAGCAGCTTAGGGCTCATGGGACAGGGCACAGATACGCAGTATTTT
TRBD1 | TRBJ1-2 | 15 | NA | TRBV7-2 | CASSPSSGTGLGYTF | TGTGCCAGCAGCCCCTCATCCGGGACAGGGCTTGGCTACACCTTC
NA | TRBJ1-4 | 11 | NA | TRBV30 | CAWQGGEKLFF | TGTGCCTGGCAGGGTGGCGAAAAACTGTTTTTT
NA | TRBJ2-7 | 15 | NA | TRBV7-9 | CASSLTRGIAYEQYF | TGTGCCAGCAGCTTAACACGGGGAATTGCCTACGAGCAGTACTTC
TRBD2 | TRBJ2-7 | 15 | NA | TRBV18 | CASSPEAGGSYEQYF | TGTGCCAGCTCACCCGAGGCGGGAGGATCCTACGAGCAGTACTTC
NA | TRBJ2-7 | 12 | NA | TRBV6-5 | CATRGDSYEQYF | TGTGCCACCCGAGGTGACTCCTACGAGCAGTACTTC
NA | TRBJ1-2 | 12 | NA | TRBV2 | CATAGLNYGYTF | TGTGCCACCGCAGGGTTAAACTATGGCTACACCTTC
TRBD2 | TRBJ2-4 | 15 | NA | TRBV2 | CASSGTSGTQNIQYF | TGTGCCAGCAGCGGGACTAGCGGGACTCAAAACATTCAGTACTTC
NA | TRBJ2-1 | 14 | NA | TRBV5-6 | CASSYYRAAERQFF | TGTGCCAGCAGCTATTACAGGGCTGCTGAGCGGCAGTTCTTC
NA | TRBJ1-4 | 13 | NA | TRBV4-2 | CASTAGPAEKLFF | TGTGCCAGCACGGCAGGGCCGGCTGAAAAACTGTTTTTT
TRBD1 | TRBJ2-7 | 14 | NA | TRBV18 | CASSPRQGTYEQYF | TGTGCCAGCTCACCTAGACAGGGGACCTACGAGCAGTACTTC
TRBD1 | TRBJ2-7 | 15 | NA | TRBV27 | CASSLAWTGTYEQYF | TGTGCCAGCAGTTTAGCGTGGACAGGCACCTACGAGCAGTACTTC
TRBD2 | TRBJ2-7 | 16 | NA | TRBV6-4 | CASSLQVAGDSYEQYF | TGTGCCAGCAGCCTCCAGGTGGCGGGAGACTCCTACGAGCAGTACTTC
TRBD1 | TRBJ2-1 | 16 | NA | TRBV11-2 | CASSPFRTGGSGEQFF | TGTGCCAGCAGCCCTTTTCGGACAGGGGGCTCAGGTGAGCAGTTCTTC
TRBD1 | TRBJ1-3 | 16 | NA | TRBV30 | CAWSSIRDSSGNTIYF | TGTGCCTGGAGTTCCATCCGGGACAGCTCTGGAAACACCATATATTTT
NA | TRBJ2-6 | 16 | NA | TRBV5-8 | CASSLTASSGANVLTF | TGTGCCAGCAGCTTGACAGCCAGCTCTGGGGCCAACGTCCTGACTTTC
TRBD2 | TRBJ2-7 | 14 | NA | TRBV15 | CATSRDLAGYEQYF | TGTGCCACCAGCAGAGATCTAGCGGGCTACGAGCAGTACTTC
TRBD1 | TRBJ2-2 | 14 | NA | TRBV6-5 | CASSYGTGTGELFF | TGTGCCAGCAGTTACGGGACAGGAACCGGGGAGCTGTTTTTT
TRBD1 | TRBJ1-1 | 15 | NA | TRBV5-8 | CASSLRTGGYTEAFF | TGTGCCAGCAGCCTCCGGACAGGGGGCTACACTGAAGCTTTCTTT
NA | TRBJ1-2 | 15 | once | TRBV6-4 | CASSRTVDGGYGYTF | TGTGCCAGCAGTAGGACAGTAGATGGGGGCTATGGCTACACCTTC
NA | TRBJ2-3 | 13 | NA | TRBV28 | CASRFGTFDTQYF | TGTGCCAGCAGGTTCGGGACTTTCGATACGCAGTATTTT
TRBD2 | TRBJ2-7 | 15 | NA | TRBV7-8 | CASSLASGTSYEQYF | TGTGCCAGCAGCTTAGCTAGCGGGACCTCCTACGAGCAGTACTTC
NA | TRBJ1-2 | 13 | NA | TRBV27 | CASSLRGGLGYTF | TGTGCCAGCAGTTTGAGGGGAGGTCTTGGCTACACCTTC
NA | TRBJ2-3 | 13 | NA | TRBV19 | CASTPPLTDTQYF | TGTGCCAGTACACCCCCACTCACAGATACGCAGTATTTT
TRBD1 | TRBJ2-5 | 14 | NA | TRBV5-1 | CASSTGTGSETQYF | TGCGCCAGCAGCACGGGGACAGGGTCCGAGACCCAGTACTTC
NA | TRBJ2-5 | 11 | NA | TRBV6-5 | CASSYLETQYF | TGTGCCAGCAGTTACCTAGAGACCCAGTACTTC
NA | TRBJ1-4 | 14 | NA | TRBV7-2 | CASTRGPTNEKLFF | TGTGCCAGTACGCGGGGGCCGACTAATGAAAAACTGTTTTTT
TRBD2 | TRBJ2-3 | 15 | NA | TRBV4-1 | CASSRTSSPTDTQYF | TGCGCCAGCAGCCGGACTAGCAGCCCCACAGATACGCAGTATTTT
NA | TRBJ1-3 | 16 | NA | TRBV7-8 | CASSLALSGSGNTIYF | TGTGCCAGCAGCTTAGCCCTGTCGGGTTCTGGAAACACCATATATTTT
NA | TRBJ2-6 | 13 | NA | TRBV30 | CAWSRSGANVLTF | TGTGCCTGGAGCCGGTCTGGGGCCAACGTCCTGACTTTC
NA | TRBJ1-1 | 12 | few | TRBV5-4 | CASSPRGGLAFF | TGTGCCAGCAGCCCGCGGGGAGGGTTGGCTTTCTTT
TRBD2 | TRBJ2-3 | 16 | NA | TRBV11-2 | CASSSEGLGFTGTQYF | TGTGCCAGCAGCTCCGAGGGACTAGGGTTCACAGGGACGCAGTATTTT